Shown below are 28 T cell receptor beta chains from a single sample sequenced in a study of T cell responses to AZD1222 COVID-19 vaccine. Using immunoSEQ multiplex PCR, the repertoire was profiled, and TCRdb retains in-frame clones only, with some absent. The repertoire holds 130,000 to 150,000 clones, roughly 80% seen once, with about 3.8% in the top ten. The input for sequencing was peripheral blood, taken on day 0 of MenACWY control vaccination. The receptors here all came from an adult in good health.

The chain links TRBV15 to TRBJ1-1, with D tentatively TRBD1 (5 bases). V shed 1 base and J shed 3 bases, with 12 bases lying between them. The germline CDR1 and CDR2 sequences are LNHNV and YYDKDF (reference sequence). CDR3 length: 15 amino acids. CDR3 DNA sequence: TGTGCCACCAGCAGAGGAGGAGGGACCGACACTGAAGCTTTCTTT. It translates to CATSRGGGTDTEAFF.

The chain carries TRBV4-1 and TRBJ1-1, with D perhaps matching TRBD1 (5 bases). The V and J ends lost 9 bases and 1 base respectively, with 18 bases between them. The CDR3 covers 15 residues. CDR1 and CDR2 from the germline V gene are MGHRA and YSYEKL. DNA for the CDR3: TGCGCCAGTGGGACGGGGGGGATTCAGAACACTGAAGCTTTCTTT. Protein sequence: CASGTGGIQNTEAFF.

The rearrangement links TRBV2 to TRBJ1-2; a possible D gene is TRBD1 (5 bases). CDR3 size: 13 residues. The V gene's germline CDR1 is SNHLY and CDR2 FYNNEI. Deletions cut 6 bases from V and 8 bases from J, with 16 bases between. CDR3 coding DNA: TGTGCCAGCAGGGAACAGGACCTGGGGGGCTACACCTTC. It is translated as CASREQDLGGYTF. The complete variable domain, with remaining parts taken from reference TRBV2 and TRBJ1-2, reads EPEVTQTPSHQVTQMGQEVILRCVPISNHLYFYWYRQILGQKVEFLVSFYNNEISEKSEIFDDQFSVERPDGSNFTLKIRSTKLEDSAMYFCASREQDLGGYTFGSGTRLTVV.

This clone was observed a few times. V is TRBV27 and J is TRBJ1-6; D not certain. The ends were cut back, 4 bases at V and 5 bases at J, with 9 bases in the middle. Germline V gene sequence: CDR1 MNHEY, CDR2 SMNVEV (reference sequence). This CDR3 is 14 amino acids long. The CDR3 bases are TGTGCCAGCAGTTCGGACGGAAATAATTCACCCCTCCACTTT. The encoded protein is CASSSDGNNSPLHF.

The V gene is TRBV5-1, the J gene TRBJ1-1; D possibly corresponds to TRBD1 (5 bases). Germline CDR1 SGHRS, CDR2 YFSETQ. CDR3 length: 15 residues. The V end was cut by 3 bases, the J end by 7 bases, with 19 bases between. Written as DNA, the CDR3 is TGCGCCAGCAGCTACCTGGGCGGGGGATTTGGTGAAGCTTTCTTT. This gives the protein CASSYLGGGFGEAFF. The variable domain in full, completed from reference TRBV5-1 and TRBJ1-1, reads KAGVTQTPRYLIKTRGQQVTLSCSPISGHRSVSWYQQTPGQGLQFLFEYFSETQRNKGNFPGRFSGRQFSNSRSEMNVSTLELGDSALYLCASSYLGGGFGEAFFGQGTRLTVV.

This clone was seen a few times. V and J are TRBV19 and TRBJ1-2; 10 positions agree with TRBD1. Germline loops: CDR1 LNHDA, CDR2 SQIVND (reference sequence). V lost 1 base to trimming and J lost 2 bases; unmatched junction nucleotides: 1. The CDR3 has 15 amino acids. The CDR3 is CASSIGQGANYGYTF. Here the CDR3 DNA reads TGTGCCAGTAGTATAGGACAGGGGGCGAACTATGGCTACACCTTC.

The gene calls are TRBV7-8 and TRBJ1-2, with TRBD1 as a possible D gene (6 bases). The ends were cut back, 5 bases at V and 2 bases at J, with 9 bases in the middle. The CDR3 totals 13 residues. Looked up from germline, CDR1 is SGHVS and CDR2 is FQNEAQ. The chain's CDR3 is CASSRDRNYGYTF. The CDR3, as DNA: TGTGCCAGCAGCCGTGACAGGAACTATGGCTACACCTTC.

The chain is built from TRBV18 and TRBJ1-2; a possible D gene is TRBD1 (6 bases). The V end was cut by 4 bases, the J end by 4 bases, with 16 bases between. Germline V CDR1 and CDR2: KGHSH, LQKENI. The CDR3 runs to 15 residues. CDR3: CASSRQDSSRYGYTF. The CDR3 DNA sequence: TGTGCCAGCTCACGGCAGGACAGCAGCCGCTATGGCTACACCTTC.

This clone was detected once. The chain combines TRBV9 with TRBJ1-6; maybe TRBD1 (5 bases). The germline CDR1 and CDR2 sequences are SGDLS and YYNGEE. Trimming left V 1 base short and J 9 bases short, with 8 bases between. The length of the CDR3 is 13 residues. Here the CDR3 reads CASSVRGGSPLHF. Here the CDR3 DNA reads TGTGCCAGCAGCGTACGGGGCGGTTCACCCCTCCACTTT.

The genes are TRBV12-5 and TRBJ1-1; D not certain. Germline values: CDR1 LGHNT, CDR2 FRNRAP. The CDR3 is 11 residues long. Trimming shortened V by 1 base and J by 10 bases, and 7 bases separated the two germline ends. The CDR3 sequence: CASGLGRGAFF. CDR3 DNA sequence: TGTGCTAGTGGTTTGGGGCGGGGAGCTTTCTTT.

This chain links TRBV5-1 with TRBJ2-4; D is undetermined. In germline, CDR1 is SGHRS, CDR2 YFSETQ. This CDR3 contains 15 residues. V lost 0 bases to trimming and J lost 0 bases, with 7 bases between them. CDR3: CASSLGTVAKNIQYF. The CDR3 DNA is TGCGCCAGCAGCTTGGGTACTGTAGCCAAAAACATTCAGTACTTC.

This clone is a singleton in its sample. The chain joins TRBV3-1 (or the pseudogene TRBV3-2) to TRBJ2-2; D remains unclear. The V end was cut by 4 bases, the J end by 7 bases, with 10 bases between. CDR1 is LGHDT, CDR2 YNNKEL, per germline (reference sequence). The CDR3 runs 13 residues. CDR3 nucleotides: TGTGCCAGCAGCCCAGGCAGAAGCGGGGAGCTGTTTTTT. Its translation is CASSPGRSGELFF.

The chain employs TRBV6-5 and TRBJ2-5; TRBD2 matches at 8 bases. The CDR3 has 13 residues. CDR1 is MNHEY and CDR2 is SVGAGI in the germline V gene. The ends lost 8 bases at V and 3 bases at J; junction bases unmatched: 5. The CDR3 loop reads CASLLAGKETQYF. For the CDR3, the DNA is TGTGCCAGCCTCCTAGCGGGCAAAGAGACCCAGTACTTC.

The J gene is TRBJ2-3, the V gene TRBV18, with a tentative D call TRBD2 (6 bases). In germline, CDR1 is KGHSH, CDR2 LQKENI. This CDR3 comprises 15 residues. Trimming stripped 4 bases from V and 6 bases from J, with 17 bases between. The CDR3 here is CASSRGGSRVDTQYF. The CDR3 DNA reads TGTGCCAGCTCACGCGGAGGGTCCAGGGTGGATACGCAGTATTTT.

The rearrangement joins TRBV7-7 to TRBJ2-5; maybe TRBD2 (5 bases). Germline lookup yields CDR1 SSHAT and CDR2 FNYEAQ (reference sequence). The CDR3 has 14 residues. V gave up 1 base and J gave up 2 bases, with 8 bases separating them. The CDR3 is CASSLGGRQETQYF. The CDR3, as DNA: TGTGCCAGCAGCTTAGGAGGGCGGCAAGAGACCCAGTACTTC.

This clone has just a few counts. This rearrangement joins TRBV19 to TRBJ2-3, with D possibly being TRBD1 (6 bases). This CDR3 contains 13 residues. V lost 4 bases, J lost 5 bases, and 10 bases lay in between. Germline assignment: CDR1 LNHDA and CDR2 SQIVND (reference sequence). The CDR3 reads CASSNTRGDTQYF. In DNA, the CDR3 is TGTGCCAGTAGTAATACCAGGGGAGATACGCAGTATTTT. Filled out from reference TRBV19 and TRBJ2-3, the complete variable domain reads DGGITQSPKYLFRKEGQNVTLSCEQNLNHDAMYWYRQDPGQGLRLIYYSQIVNDFQKGDIAEGYSVSREKKESFPLTVTSAQKNPTAFYLCASSNTRGDTQYFGPGTRLTVL.

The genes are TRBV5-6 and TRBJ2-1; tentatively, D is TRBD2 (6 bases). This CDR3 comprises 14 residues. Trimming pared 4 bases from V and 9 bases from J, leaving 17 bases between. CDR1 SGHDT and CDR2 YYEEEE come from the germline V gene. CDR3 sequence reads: CASSPAGFWTEQFF. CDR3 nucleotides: TGTGCCAGCAGCCCGGCGGGATTTTGGACTGAGCAGTTCTTC.

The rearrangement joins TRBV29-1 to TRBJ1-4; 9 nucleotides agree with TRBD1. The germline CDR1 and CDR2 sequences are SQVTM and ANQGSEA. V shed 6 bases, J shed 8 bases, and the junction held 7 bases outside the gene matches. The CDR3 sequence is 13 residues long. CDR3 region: CSVGDRVSEKLFF. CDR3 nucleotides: TGCAGCGTGGGGGACAGGGTGAGCGAAAAACTGTTTTTT.

The CDR3, as DNA: TGTGCCAGTAATCAGGGCAGCGCGGTTAGCTATGGCTACACCTTC. The encoded protein is CASNQGSAVSYGYTF. The V call is TRBV19, the J call TRBJ1-2; D is perhaps TRBD1 (5 bases). V was trimmed by 7 bases and J by 4 bases, leaving 19 bases between them. Germline lookup yields CDR1 LNHDA and CDR2 SQIVND (reference sequence). CDR3 size: 15 residues.

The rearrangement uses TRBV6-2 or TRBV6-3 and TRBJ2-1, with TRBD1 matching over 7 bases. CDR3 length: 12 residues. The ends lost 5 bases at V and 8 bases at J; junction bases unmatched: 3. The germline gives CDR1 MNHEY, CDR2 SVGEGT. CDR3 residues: CASSRQGDEQFF. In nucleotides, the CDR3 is TGTGCCAGCAGTCGGCAGGGGGATGAGCAGTTCTTC.

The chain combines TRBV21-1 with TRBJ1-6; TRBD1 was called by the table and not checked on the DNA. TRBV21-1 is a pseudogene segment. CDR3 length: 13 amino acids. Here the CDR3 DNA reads TGTGCCGTCAGGGGGCCGTATAATTCACCCCTCCACTTT. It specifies CAVRGPYNSPLHF.

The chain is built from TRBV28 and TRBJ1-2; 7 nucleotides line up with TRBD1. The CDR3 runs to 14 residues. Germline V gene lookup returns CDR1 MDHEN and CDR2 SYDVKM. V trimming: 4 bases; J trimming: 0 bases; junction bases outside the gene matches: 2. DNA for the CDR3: TGTGCCAGCAGTTACAGGGGAGCTAACTATGGCTACACCTTC. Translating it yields CASSYRGANYGYTF.

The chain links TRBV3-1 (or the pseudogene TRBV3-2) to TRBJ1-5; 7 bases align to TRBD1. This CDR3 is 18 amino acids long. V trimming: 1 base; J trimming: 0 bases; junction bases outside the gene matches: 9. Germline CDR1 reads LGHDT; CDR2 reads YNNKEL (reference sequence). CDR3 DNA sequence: TGTGCCAGCAGCCAAGGAGGGGGGACAGCCTATAGCAATCAGCCCCAGCATTTT. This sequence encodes CASSQGGGTAYSNQPQHF.

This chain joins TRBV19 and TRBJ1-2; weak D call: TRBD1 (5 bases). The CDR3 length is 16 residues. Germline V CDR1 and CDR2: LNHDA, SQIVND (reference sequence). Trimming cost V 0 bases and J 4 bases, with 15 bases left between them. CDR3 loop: CASSIDLGAALYGYTF. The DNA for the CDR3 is TGTGCCAGTAGTATAGACCTCGGGGCGGCACTCTATGGCTACACCTTC.

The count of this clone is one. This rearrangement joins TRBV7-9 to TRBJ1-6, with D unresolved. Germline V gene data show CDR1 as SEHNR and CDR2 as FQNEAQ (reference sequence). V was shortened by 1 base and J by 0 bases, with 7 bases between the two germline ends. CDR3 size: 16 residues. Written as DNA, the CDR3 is TGTGCCAGCAGCTTAGTTCAGAGCTCCTATAATTCACCCCTCCACTTT. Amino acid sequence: CASSLVQSSYNSPLHF.

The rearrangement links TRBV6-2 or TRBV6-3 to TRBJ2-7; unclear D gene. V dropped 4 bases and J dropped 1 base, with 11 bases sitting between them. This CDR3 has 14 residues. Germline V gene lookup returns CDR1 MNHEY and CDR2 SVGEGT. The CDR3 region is CASSFNGPSYEQYF. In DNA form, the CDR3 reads TGTGCCAGCAGTTTTAACGGACCGTCCTACGAGCAGTACTTC.

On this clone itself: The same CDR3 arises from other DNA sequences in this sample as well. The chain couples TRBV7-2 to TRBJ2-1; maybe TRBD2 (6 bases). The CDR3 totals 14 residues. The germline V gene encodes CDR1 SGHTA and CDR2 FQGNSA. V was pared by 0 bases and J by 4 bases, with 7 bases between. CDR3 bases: TGTGCCAGCAGCTTAGCGGGGGGTTACAATGAGCAGTTCTTC. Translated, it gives CASSLAGGYNEQFF.

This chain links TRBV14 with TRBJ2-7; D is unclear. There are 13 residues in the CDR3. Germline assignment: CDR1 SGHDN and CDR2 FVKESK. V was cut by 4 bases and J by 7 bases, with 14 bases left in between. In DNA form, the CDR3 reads TGTGCCAGCAGCCGTATTAGGGATGGAGAGCAGTACTTC. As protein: CASSRIRDGEQYF.